This T cell receptor (beta chain) stems from a study of shared clonotypes between healthy human individuals. General observations from the study: Apart from blood, nothing was sampled; tissue repertoires likely differ.

Sequencing was performed on unsorted PBMC DNA using ten immunoSEQ deep assay plates. This table comes from immunoSEQ multiplex PCR, and its TCRdb copy is limited to in-frame clones, with some not included. Among fewer than 500,000 clones listed, about 75% were seen once. Trimming shortened V by 6 bases and J by 8 bases, and 16 bases separated the two germline ends. The CDR3 length is 14 residues. Germline CDR1 MDHEN, CDR2 SYDVKM. Nashville, Tennessee was home to all donors, who were Caucasian adults. Genomic DNA came from 100 million or so PBMCs in unsorted samples. With respect to this clone: Its antigen is still unknown.

The rearrangement joins TRBV28 to TRBJ1-4; a possible D gene is TRBD1 (5 bases). The clonotype was recovered from a woman in her 40s in good health. Some clones in this sample may be carry-over from other donors' samples. The sample was PBMCs. In DNA form, the CDR3 reads TGTGCCAGCAGCCTTGTCGGGACGGGCGAAAAACTGTTTTTT. Translating it yields CASSLVGTGEKLFF. The full variable domain, its missing parts supplied by reference TRBV28 and TRBJ1-4, is DVKVTQSSRYLVKRTGEKVFLECVQDMDHENMFWYRQDPGLGLRLIYFSYDVKMKEKGDIPEGYSVSREKKERFSLILESASTNQTSMYLCASSLVGTGEKLFFGSGTQLSVL.